Listed below are T cell receptor beta chains from one sample, sequenced in a study of PD-L1 blockade in urothelial cancer. Produced via immunoSEQ multiplex PCR; TCRdb's table is partial and in-frame only. The data show tens of thousands of clones, roughly 82% seen once. Sequencing was performed on PBMCs, taken around atezolizumab (anti-PD-L1) treatment. The receptors were sampled from a man between 65 and 80 years old with urothelial cancer. CDR3s include the opening cysteine and the closing phenylalanine or tryptophan. Each record gives: CDR3 length, J gene, D gene, V gene, clone size, CDR3 protein, CDR3 DNA. D genes are given only for firm matches. Clone size is given for some rows only: seen once, a few or many times, or a class if the clone is expanded.

length: 13; J: TRBJ1-1; D: NA; V: TRBV16; size: NA; CDR3: CASSQRGLTEAFF; DNA: TGTGCCAGCAGCCAGCGGGGGTTAACTGAAGCTTTCTTT
length: 17; J: TRBJ2-2; D: NA; V: TRBV7-2; size: NA; CDR3: CASSLGVGTSNTGELFF; DNA: TGTGCCAGCAGCTTAGGAGTCGGGACTTCGAACACCGGGGAGCTGTTTTTT
length: 14; J: TRBJ2-1; D: TRBD2; V: TRBV7-8; size: once; CDR3: CASSLVPPAGVPFF; DNA: TGTGCCAGCAGCTTAGTCCCACCAGCGGGAGTGCCGTTCTTC
length: 16; J: TRBJ2-1; D: TRBD2; V: TRBV2; size: NA; CDR3: CASSPGLAGGGNEQFF; DNA: TGTGCCAGCAGTCCCGGACTAGCGGGAGGGGGCAATGAGCAGTTCTTC
length: 14; J: TRBJ2-7; D: NA; V: TRBV18; size: NA; CDR3: CASSPQSDRGEQYF; DNA: TGTGCCAGCTCACCACAATCGGACAGAGGCGAGCAGTACTTC
length: 14; J: TRBJ1-2; D: NA; V: TRBV27; size: NA; CDR3: CASSLSREFGVYTF; DNA: TGTGCCAGCAGTTTATCCCGGGAGTTCGGTGTCTACACCTTC
length: 12; J: TRBJ2-7; D: NA; V: TRBV7-7; size: NA; CDR3: CASSLKGDEQYF; DNA: TGTGCTAGCAGCTTAAAGGGGGACGAGCAGTACTTC
length: 17; J: TRBJ2-1; D: TRBD2; V: TRBV4-1; size: NA; CDR3: CASSQVTGTSGDREQFF; DNA: TGCGCCAGCAGCCAAGTAACCGGGACTAGCGGTGATCGGGAGCAGTTCTTC
length: 17; J: TRBJ2-1; D: TRBD2; V: TRBV7-3; size: NA; CDR3: CASSPQSGAGVGDEQFF; DNA: TGTGCCAGCAGCCCCCAGTCCGGGGCGGGAGTTGGCGATGAGCAGTTCTTC
length: 16; J: TRBJ2-7; D: TRBD1; V: TRBV7-6; size: NA; CDR3: CASSLAHGTGNHEQYF; DNA: TGTGCCAGCAGCTTAGCGCATGGGACAGGGAACCACGAGCAGTACTTC
length: 16; J: TRBJ1-3; D: NA; V: TRBV9; size: NA; CDR3: CASSVGQQSSGNTIYF; DNA: TGTGCCAGCAGCGTAGGACAGCAGAGCTCTGGAAACACCATATATTTT
length: 15; J: TRBJ1-4; D: NA; V: TRBV30; size: NA; CDR3: CAWRQTRNSREKLFF; DNA: TGTGCCTGGAGACAGACGAGAAACTCAAGAGAAAAACTGTTTTTT
length: 16; J: TRBJ2-2; D: TRBD2; V: TRBV19; size: NA; CDR3: CASSFTSGRAVGELFF; DNA: TGTGCCAGTAGTTTCACTAGCGGGAGGGCCGTCGGGGAGCTGTTTTTT
length: 14; J: TRBJ2-1; D: NA; V: TRBV25-1; size: NA; CDR3: CASSGERGWNEQFF; DNA: TGTGCCAGCAGTGGAGAGAGGGGGTGGAATGAGCAGTTCTTC
length: 14; J: TRBJ2-7; D: NA; V: TRBV5-1; size: NA; CDR3: CASSLATEAYEQYF; DNA: TGCGCCAGCAGCTTGGCGACTGAAGCCTACGAGCAGTACTTC
length: 18; J: TRBJ2-3; D: NA; V: TRBV18; size: NA; CDR3: CASSPPQGRFDSTDTQYF; DNA: TGTGCCAGCTCACCACCCCAGGGCCGATTTGATAGCACAGATACGCAGTATTTT
length: 13; J: TRBJ2-7; D: NA; V: TRBV9; size: NA; CDR3: CASSPGGPYEQYF; DNA: TGTGCCAGCAGCCCTGGGGGCCCTTACGAGCAGTACTTC
length: 14; J: TRBJ1-2; D: NA; V: TRBV5-1; size: NA; CDR3: CASSLELRNYGYTF; DNA: TGCGCCAGCAGCTTGGAGCTCAGGAACTATGGCTACACCTTC
length: 13; J: TRBJ1-3; D: NA; V: TRBV28; size: NA; CDR3: CASSSGQLNPIYF; DNA: TGTGCCAGCAGTTCCGGACAGCTGAACCCCATATATTTT
length: 18; J: TRBJ2-5; D: TRBD2; V: TRBV15; size: NA; CDR3: CATSRGGGPVAGRETQYF; DNA: TGTGCCACCAGCAGAGGGGGTGGGCCGGTAGCGGGAAGGGAGACCCAGTACTTC
length: 15; J: TRBJ1-1; D: NA; V: TRBV4-1; size: NA; CDR3: CASSQDDPQDTEAFF; DNA: TGCGCCAGCAGCCAAGATGACCCCCAGGACACTGAAGCTTTCTTT
length: 16; J: TRBJ2-2; D: NA; V: TRBV5-1; size: few; CDR3: CASSLGAGLNTGELFF; DNA: TGCGCCAGCAGCTTGGGCGCAGGTTTGAACACCGGGGAGCTGTTTTTT
length: 16; J: TRBJ2-2; D: NA; V: TRBV7-6; size: NA; CDR3: CASSPEGTLGTGELFF; DNA: TGTGCCAGCAGCCCGGAGGGGACCTTGGGCACCGGGGAGCTGTTTTTT
length: 14; J: TRBJ2-2; D: NA; V: TRBV10-3; size: NA; CDR3: CAISAQGGTGELFF; DNA: TGTGCCATCAGTGCCCAAGGAGGCACCGGGGAGCTGTTTTTT
length: 15; J: TRBJ2-1; D: TRBD1; V: TRBV7-3; size: NA; CDR3: CASSFRQGPLNEQFF; DNA: TGTGCCAGCAGCTTCCGACAGGGGCCCTTGAATGAGCAGTTCTTC
length: 17; J: TRBJ2-4; D: NA; V: TRBV30; size: NA; CDR3: CAWSERLAPRLRNIQYF; DNA: TGTGCCTGGAGTGAACGCCTAGCGCCAAGGTTACGAAACATTCAGTACTTC
length: 14; J: TRBJ1-1; D: NA; V: TRBV4-1; size: once; CDR3: CASSQAPPGTEAFF; DNA: TGCGCCAGCAGCCAAGCGCCGCCCGGCACTGAAGCTTTCTTT
length: 16; J: TRBJ2-1; D: TRBD2; V: TRBV5-1; size: NA; CDR3: CASSLVASGKMNEQFF; DNA: TGCGCCAGCAGCTTGGTTGCTAGCGGCAAGATGAATGAGCAGTTCTTC
length: 14; J: TRBJ2-2; D: NA; V: TRBV29-1; size: NA; CDR3: CSAGQRASTGELFF; DNA: TGCAGCGCAGGACAGAGGGCATCAACCGGGGAGCTGTTTTTT
length: 16; J: TRBJ2-7; D: NA; V: TRBV5-4; size: NA; CDR3: CASSSRGVRGSYEQYF; DNA: TGTGCCAGCAGCTCCAGGGGGGTCAGAGGCTCCTACGAGCAGTACTTC
length: 14; J: TRBJ2-3; D: TRBD2; V: TRBV29-1; size: once; CDR3: CSVDGGSEGDTQYF; DNA: TGCAGCGTGGATGGCGGGAGCGAAGGAGATACGCAGTATTTT
length: 16; J: TRBJ2-2; D: NA; V: TRBV25-1; size: NA; CDR3: CASTQGSQLYTGELFF; DNA: TGTGCCAGCACCCAAGGTAGCCAATTGTACACCGGGGAGCTGTTTTTT
length: 14; J: TRBJ1-2; D: NA; V: TRBV4-1; size: few; CDR3: CASSPLAPNYGYTF; DNA: TGCGCCAGCAGCCCGTTAGCGCCCAACTATGGCTACACCTTC
length: 20; J: TRBJ2-7; D: NA; V: TRBV5-1; size: NA; CDR3: CASSLVGGLRTSHISYEQYF; DNA: TGCGCCAGCAGCTTGGTAGGTGGACTTCGGACCTCCCACATATCCTACGAGCAGTACTTC
length: 15; J: TRBJ2-1; D: TRBD1; V: TRBV11-3; size: NA; CDR3: CASSRQGAYYNEQFF; DNA: TGTGCCAGCAGCAGACAGGGGGCTTACTACAATGAGCAGTTCTTC
length: 15; J: TRBJ1-4; D: TRBD1; V: TRBV6-5; size: NA; CDR3: CASSSRQGKGEKLFF; DNA: TGTGCCAGCAGTTCCAGACAGGGGAAGGGTGAAAAACTGTTTTTT
length: 16; J: TRBJ2-7; D: NA; V: TRBV28; size: NA; CDR3: CASSPRGLGPSYEQYF; DNA: TGTGCCAGCAGTCCGAGGGGACTGGGACCCTCCTACGAGCAGTACTTC
length: 16; J: TRBJ2-1; D: TRBD2; V: TRBV19; size: few; CDR3: CASMGLAGAEDNEQFF; DNA: TGTGCCAGTATGGGACTAGCGGGAGCGGAGGACAATGAGCAGTTCTTC
length: 14; J: TRBJ1-1; D: NA; V: TRBV7-2; size: NA; CDR3: CASSLDGRGTEAFF; DNA: TGTGCCAGCAGCTTAGACGGAAGGGGCACTGAAGCTTTCTTT
length: 16; J: TRBJ2-2; D: NA; V: TRBV5-6; size: NA; CDR3: CASSLETGEGTGELFF; DNA: TGTGCCAGCAGCTTGGAAACGGGAGAGGGCACCGGGGAGCTGTTTTTT
length: 14; J: TRBJ2-7; D: TRBD1; V: TRBV6-6; size: NA; CDR3: CASSSRDRAGEQYF; DNA: TGTGCCAGCAGTTCCCGGGACAGGGCAGGTGAGCAGTACTTC
length: 14; J: TRBJ2-2; D: NA; V: TRBV19; size: NA; CDR3: CASRNSGETGELFF; DNA: TGTGCCAGTAGAAACAGTGGGGAGACCGGGGAGCTGTTTTTT
length: 18; J: TRBJ2-2; D: TRBD2; V: TRBV27; size: NA; CDR3: CASSSRGSGRTNTGELFF; DNA: TGTGCCAGCAGTTCCCGGGGCAGCGGGAGGACGAACACCGGGGAGCTGTTTTTT
length: 16; J: TRBJ1-1; D: NA; V: TRBV5-1; size: NA; CDR3: CASSPLLSTANTEAFF; DNA: TGCGCCAGCAGCCCCCTTCTATCTACCGCGAACACTGAAGCTTTCTTT
length: 16; J: TRBJ2-5; D: TRBD2; V: TRBV5-4; size: NA; CDR3: CASSPTSGRAQETQYF; DNA: TGTGCCAGCAGCCCAACTAGCGGGCGGGCGCAGGAGACCCAGTACTTC
length: 13; J: TRBJ1-2; D: NA; V: TRBV5-6; size: NA; CDR3: CASSSTGRDGYTF; DNA: TGTGCCAGCAGCTCCACAGGGAGGGATGGCTACACCTTC
length: 16; J: TRBJ2-5; D: NA; V: TRBV5-1; size: NA; CDR3: CASSPVDRVGGETQYF; DNA: TGCGCCAGCAGCCCGGTTGACAGGGTCGGAGGGGAGACCCAGTACTTC
length: 14; J: TRBJ2-7; D: NA; V: TRBV5-1; size: NA; CDR3: CASSPGTGTYEQYF; DNA: TGCGCCAGCTCCCCCGGGACTGGAACCTACGAGCAGTACTTC
length: 16; J: TRBJ2-2; D: TRBD1; V: TRBV25-1; size: once; CDR3: CASSERGQTGTGELFF; DNA: TGTGCCAGCAGTGAACGGGGACAGACGGGGACCGGGGAGCTGTTTTTT
length: 14; J: TRBJ2-3; D: TRBD1; V: TRBV29-1; size: NA; CDR3: CSVVMGTGYNTQYF; DNA: TGCAGCGTTGTTATGGGGACAGGGTATAATACGCAGTATTTT
length: 13; J: TRBJ2-7; D: NA; V: TRBV6-6; size: NA; CDR3: CASSYSSADEQYF; DNA: TGTGCCAGCAGTTACTCGTCGGCGGACGAGCAGTACTTC
length: 16; J: TRBJ2-5; D: NA; V: TRBV12-5; size: NA; CDR3: CASGQRGTTMGETQYF; DNA: TGTGCTAGTGGTCAAAGGGGGACTACCATGGGGGAGACCCAGTACTTC
length: 15; J: TRBJ1-2; D: NA; V: TRBV14; size: NA; CDR3: CASSQLEPGGYGYTF; DNA: TGTGCCAGCAGCCAGTTGGAGCCCGGGGGCTATGGCTACACCTTC
length: 13; J: TRBJ1-2; D: NA; V: TRBV29-1; size: NA; CDR3: CSVKWSGYYGYTF; DNA: TGCAGCGTTAAATGGTCAGGGTACTATGGCTACACCTTC
length: 14; J: TRBJ2-5; D: NA; V: TRBV4-1; size: NA; CDR3: CASSLRLGGETQYF; DNA: TGCGCCAGCAGCCTCCGACTAGGAGGAGAGACCCAGTACTTC
length: 13; J: TRBJ2-1; D: NA; V: TRBV5-1; size: NA; CDR3: CASSLGQYNEQFF; DNA: TGCGCCAGCAGCCTCGGACAGTACAATGAGCAGTTCTTC
length: 14; J: TRBJ2-3; D: NA; V: TRBV4-2; size: NA; CDR3: CASSQDRGTDTQYF; DNA: TGTGCCAGCAGCCAAGATAGAGGCACAGATACGCAGTATTTT
length: 14; J: TRBJ2-5; D: TRBD2; V: TRBV15; size: NA; CDR3: CATSRGLAGETQYF; DNA: TGTGCCACCAGCAGAGGGCTAGCGGGAGAGACCCAGTACTTC
length: 15; J: TRBJ2-1; D: NA; V: TRBV6-5; size: once; CDR3: CASSYSKLGGSKQFF; DNA: TGTGCCAGCAGTTACTCGAAGTTAGGGGGTTCGAAGCAGTTCTTC
length: 16; J: TRBJ2-1; D: TRBD1; V: TRBV11-2; size: once; CDR3: CASSSGTVWAYNEQFF; DNA: TGTGCCAGCAGCTCCGGGACAGTTTGGGCCTACAATGAGCAGTTCTTC